The 14 T cell receptor beta chains in this list originate from one sample, sequenced in a study of cytomegalovirus exposure and HLA in healthy donors. 60 Vbeta and 13 Jbeta primers were used in PCR. Generated by immunoSEQ multiplex PCR, the TCRdb table keeps only in-frame clones and is missing some. The profile shows about 250,000 clones, around 78% of them singletons. The sequencing sample was made of PBMCs. These TCRs come from a boy younger than 18 in good health and CMV-seronegative.

V is TRBV27 and J is TRBJ1-1, with TRBD1 matching 7 bases. The CDR3 extends over 15 amino acids. The junction had 8 bases not matched to a gene; V was cut back by 5 bases and J by 2 bases. Looked up from germline, CDR1 is MNHEY and CDR2 is SMNVEV (reference sequence). The CDR3: CASSPLTGRNTEAFF. CDR3 sequence (DNA): TGTGCCAGCAGTCCCTTGACAGGGAGAAACACTGAAGCTTTCTTT.

The chain carries TRBV11-3 and TRBJ1-2, with 8 nucleotides matching TRBD1. Per germline, CDR1 SGHNT and CDR2 YENEEA. Trimming cost V 2 bases and J 1 base; bases outside gene matches: 6. The CDR3 consists of 16 residues. CDR3 in DNA: TGTGCCAGCAGCTTATGGGACAGGCGCAGTAACTATGGCTACACCTTC. This encodes CASSLWDRRSNYGYTF.

The chain has TRBV21-1 and TRBJ2-1; the D call of TRBD2 is as the table states it, not checked on the DNA. TRBV21-1 is given as a pseudogene. CDR3 length: 18 residues. As DNA, the CDR3 is TGTGCCAGCAGCCCAGCACCCCAGACTAGCGGGAGGGAGGATGAGCAGTTCTTC. Amino acid sequence: CASSPAPQTSGREDEQFF.

This clone was recorded a few times. This chain connects TRBV5-4 to TRBJ1-3, with a tentative D call TRBD1 (5 bases). This CDR3 is built from 15 residues. Looked up from germline, CDR1 is SGHNT and CDR2 is YYREEE (reference sequence). Trimming took 1 base from V and 2 from J, leaving 10 bases between them. DNA of the CDR3: TGTGCCAGCAGCTTGTCATCACAGGCTGGAAACACCATATATTTT. Translating gives CASSLSSQAGNTIYF.

In DNA, the CDR3 is TGTGCCACCCGCCCTACACCGGGGGAGACCCAGTACTTC. This encodes CATRPTPGETQYF. The chain carries TRBV15 and TRBJ2-5; possible D gene TRBD2, 5 bases. V lost 8 bases and J 5 bases, leaving 15 bases between the germline ends. CDR1 and CDR2 (germline): LNHNV, YYDKDF (reference sequence). This CDR3 region has 13 residues.

The V call is TRBV4-1, the J call TRBJ2-7; the match to TRBD2 covers 9 bases. The V gene's germline CDR1 is MGHRA and CDR2 YSYEKL. This CDR3 contains 16 residues. V shed 0 bases and J 5 bases; nucleotides not matched to a gene: 8. The CDR3 protein is CASSQDLAGIRNEQYF. CDR3 bases: TGCGCCAGCAGCCAAGACCTAGCGGGAATCAGGAACGAGCAGTACTTC.

The gene calls are TRBV11-1 and TRBJ2-5; 8 bases are shared with TRBD2. CDR3 size: 15 residues. Germline loops: CDR1 SGHAT, CDR2 FQDESV (reference sequence). The V and J ends lost 2 bases and 5 bases, in that order; junction bases with no gene match: 7. The CDR3 protein is CASSLWDSGAETQYF. DNA of the CDR3: TGTGCCAGCAGCTTATGGGATAGCGGGGCGGAGACCCAGTACTTC.

This chain links TRBV6-5 with TRBJ1-2; possibly TRBD1 for D (5 bases). The CDR3 has 11 amino acids. The germline V gene encodes CDR1 MNHEY and CDR2 SVGAGI. V gave up 7 bases and J gave up 4 bases, with 7 bases separating them. CDR3 DNA sequence: TGTGCCAGCACCGACAGCTATGGCTACACCTTC. It encodes CASTDSYGYTF.

The table lists this clone with a few counts. This chain joins TRBV5-1 and TRBJ1-1; maybe TRBD1 (6 bases). Germline-derived CDR1 and CDR2 are SGHRS and YFSETQ. The CDR3 consists of 13 residues. V dropped 4 bases and J dropped 7 bases, with 14 bases sitting between them. CDR3 protein: CASSRNREGEAFF. The CDR3 bases are TGCGCCAGCAGCAGAAACAGGGAAGGTGAAGCTTTCTTT.

The chain uses TRBV15 and TRBJ2-3; 11 positions agree with TRBD2. The germline V gene has CDR1 LNHNV and CDR2 YYDKDF (reference sequence). The CDR3 length is 15 residues. Unmatched junction bases numbered 0, after V lost 1 base and J lost 3 bases. In nucleotides, the CDR3 is TGTGCCACCAGCAGAGGGACTAGCGGGACAGATACGCAGTATTTT. It is translated as CATSRGTSGTDTQYF.

The chain has TRBV2 and TRBJ2-3; 7 bases fit TRBD1. Germline CDR1 SNHLY, CDR2 FYNNEI. J lost 5 bases, V lost 0 bases, and 17 bases had no gene match. The CDR3 is 19 amino acids. Here the CDR3 DNA reads TGTGCCAGCAGTGAAGCTTTTTTTAACAGGGGAACCGACAGAGATACGCAGTATTTT. Translated: CASSEAFFNRGTDRDTQYF.

This clone came up once. The V and J genes are TRBV7-4 and TRBJ2-1; 7 bases match TRBD1. V lost 1 base to trimming and J lost 4 bases; unmatched junction nucleotides: 13. The CDR3 extends over 18 amino acids. In germline, CDR1 is SGHVT, CDR2 SQSDAQ. The CDR3 reads CASSLVGRGRPVYNEQFF. For the CDR3, the DNA is TGTGCCAGCAGCTTAGTGGGTAGGGGGCGACCGGTATACAATGAGCAGTTCTTC. The variable domain in full, completed from reference TRBV7-4 and TRBJ2-1, reads GAGVSQSPRYKVAKRGRDVALRCDSISGHVTLYWYRQTLGQGSEVLTYSQSDAQRDKSGRPSGRFSAERPERSVSTLKIQRTEQGDSAVYLCASSLVGRGRPVYNEQFFGPGTRLTVL.

The genes are TRBV6-6 and TRBJ2-1; TRBD2 aligns across 9 bases. The germline V gene has CDR1 MNHNY and CDR2 SVGAGI (reference sequence). V was pared by 7 bases and J by 3 bases, with 4 bases of the junction left unmatched. The CDR3 runs 14 residues. DNA for the CDR3: TGTGCCAGCACCATAGCGGGAGTCTACAATGAGCAGTTCTTC. It specifies CASTIAGVYNEQFF.

This clone was counted a few times. The V gene is TRBV18, the J gene TRBJ1-3; perhaps TRBD1 as D (6 bases). The CDR3 totals 15 residues. From germline, CDR1 is KGHSH and CDR2 LQKENI. V lost 5 bases and J lost 2, with 13 bases in between. This CDR3 reads CASSSKQGPGNTIYF. CDR3 DNA sequence: TGTGCCAGCTCATCGAAACAGGGACCTGGAAACACCATATATTTT. Filled out from reference TRBV18 and TRBJ1-3, the complete variable domain reads NAGVMQNPRHLVRRRGQEARLRCSPMKGHSHVYWYRQLPEEGLKFMVYLQKENIIDESGMPKERFSAEFPKEGPSILRIQQVVRGDSAAYFCASSSKQGPGNTIYFGEGSWLTVV.